This T cell receptor (beta chain) was profiled in a study of control samples from healthy donors and cancer patients. Per germline, CDR1 SGHRS and CDR2 YFSETQ. The CDR3 has 15 amino acids. Trimming took off 2 bases at V and 7 bases at J, with 17 bases between the two ends. Assay used: immunoSEQ multiplex PCR; TCRdb lists only in-frame clones, some missing. The sample lists more than 140,000 clones, 94% occurring once. The receptor was derived from a man aged 35 to 55 in good health. The rearrangement joins TRBV5-1 to TRBJ2-3; D gene unclear. The sample taken for sequencing was blood. CDR3 amino acids: CASSLHMTPQNTQYF. In DNA form, the CDR3 reads TGCGCCAGCAGCTTACACATGACCCCACAAAATACGCAGTATTTT.